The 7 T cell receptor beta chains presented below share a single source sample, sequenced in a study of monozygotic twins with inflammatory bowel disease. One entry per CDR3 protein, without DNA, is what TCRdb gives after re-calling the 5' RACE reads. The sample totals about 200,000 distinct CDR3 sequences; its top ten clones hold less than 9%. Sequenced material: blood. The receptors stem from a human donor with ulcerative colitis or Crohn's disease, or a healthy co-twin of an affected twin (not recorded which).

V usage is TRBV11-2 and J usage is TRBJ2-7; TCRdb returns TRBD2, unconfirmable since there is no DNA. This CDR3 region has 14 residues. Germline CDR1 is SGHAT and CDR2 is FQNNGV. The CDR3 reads CASSPSGIVGEQYF.

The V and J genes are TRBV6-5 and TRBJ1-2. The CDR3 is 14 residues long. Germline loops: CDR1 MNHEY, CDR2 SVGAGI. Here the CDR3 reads CASSYSEGNYGYTF.

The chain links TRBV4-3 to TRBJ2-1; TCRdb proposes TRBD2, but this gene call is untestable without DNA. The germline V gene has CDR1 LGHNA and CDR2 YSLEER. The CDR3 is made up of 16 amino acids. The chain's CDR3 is CASSQGSSGTYNEQFF.

CDR3 amino acids: CSVDRTGDEKLFF. The rearrangement uses TRBV29-1 and TRBJ1-4; TCRdb gives TRBD1 as the D gene, but with no DNA this cannot be confirmed. CDR3 length: 13 amino acids. Germline CDR1 and CDR2: SQVTM and ANQGSEA. The entire variable domain, with the rest obtained from reference TRBV29-1 and TRBJ1-4, is as follows: SAVISQKPSRDICQRGTSLTIQCQVDSQVTMMFWYRQQPGQSLTLIATANQGSEATYESGFVIDKFPISRPNLTFSTLTVSNMSPEDSSIYLCSVDRTGDEKLFFGSGTQLSVL.

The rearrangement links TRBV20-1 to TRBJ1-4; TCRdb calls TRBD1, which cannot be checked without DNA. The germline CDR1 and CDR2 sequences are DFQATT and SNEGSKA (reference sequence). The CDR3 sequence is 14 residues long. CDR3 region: CSAIRTGANEKLFF.

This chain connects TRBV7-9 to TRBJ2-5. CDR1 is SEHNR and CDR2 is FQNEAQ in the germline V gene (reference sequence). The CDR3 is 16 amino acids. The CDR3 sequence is CASSFGIYRYQETQYF.

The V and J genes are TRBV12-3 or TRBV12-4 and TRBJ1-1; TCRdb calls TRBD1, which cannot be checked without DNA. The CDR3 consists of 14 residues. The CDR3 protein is CASRLGGQQTEAFF.